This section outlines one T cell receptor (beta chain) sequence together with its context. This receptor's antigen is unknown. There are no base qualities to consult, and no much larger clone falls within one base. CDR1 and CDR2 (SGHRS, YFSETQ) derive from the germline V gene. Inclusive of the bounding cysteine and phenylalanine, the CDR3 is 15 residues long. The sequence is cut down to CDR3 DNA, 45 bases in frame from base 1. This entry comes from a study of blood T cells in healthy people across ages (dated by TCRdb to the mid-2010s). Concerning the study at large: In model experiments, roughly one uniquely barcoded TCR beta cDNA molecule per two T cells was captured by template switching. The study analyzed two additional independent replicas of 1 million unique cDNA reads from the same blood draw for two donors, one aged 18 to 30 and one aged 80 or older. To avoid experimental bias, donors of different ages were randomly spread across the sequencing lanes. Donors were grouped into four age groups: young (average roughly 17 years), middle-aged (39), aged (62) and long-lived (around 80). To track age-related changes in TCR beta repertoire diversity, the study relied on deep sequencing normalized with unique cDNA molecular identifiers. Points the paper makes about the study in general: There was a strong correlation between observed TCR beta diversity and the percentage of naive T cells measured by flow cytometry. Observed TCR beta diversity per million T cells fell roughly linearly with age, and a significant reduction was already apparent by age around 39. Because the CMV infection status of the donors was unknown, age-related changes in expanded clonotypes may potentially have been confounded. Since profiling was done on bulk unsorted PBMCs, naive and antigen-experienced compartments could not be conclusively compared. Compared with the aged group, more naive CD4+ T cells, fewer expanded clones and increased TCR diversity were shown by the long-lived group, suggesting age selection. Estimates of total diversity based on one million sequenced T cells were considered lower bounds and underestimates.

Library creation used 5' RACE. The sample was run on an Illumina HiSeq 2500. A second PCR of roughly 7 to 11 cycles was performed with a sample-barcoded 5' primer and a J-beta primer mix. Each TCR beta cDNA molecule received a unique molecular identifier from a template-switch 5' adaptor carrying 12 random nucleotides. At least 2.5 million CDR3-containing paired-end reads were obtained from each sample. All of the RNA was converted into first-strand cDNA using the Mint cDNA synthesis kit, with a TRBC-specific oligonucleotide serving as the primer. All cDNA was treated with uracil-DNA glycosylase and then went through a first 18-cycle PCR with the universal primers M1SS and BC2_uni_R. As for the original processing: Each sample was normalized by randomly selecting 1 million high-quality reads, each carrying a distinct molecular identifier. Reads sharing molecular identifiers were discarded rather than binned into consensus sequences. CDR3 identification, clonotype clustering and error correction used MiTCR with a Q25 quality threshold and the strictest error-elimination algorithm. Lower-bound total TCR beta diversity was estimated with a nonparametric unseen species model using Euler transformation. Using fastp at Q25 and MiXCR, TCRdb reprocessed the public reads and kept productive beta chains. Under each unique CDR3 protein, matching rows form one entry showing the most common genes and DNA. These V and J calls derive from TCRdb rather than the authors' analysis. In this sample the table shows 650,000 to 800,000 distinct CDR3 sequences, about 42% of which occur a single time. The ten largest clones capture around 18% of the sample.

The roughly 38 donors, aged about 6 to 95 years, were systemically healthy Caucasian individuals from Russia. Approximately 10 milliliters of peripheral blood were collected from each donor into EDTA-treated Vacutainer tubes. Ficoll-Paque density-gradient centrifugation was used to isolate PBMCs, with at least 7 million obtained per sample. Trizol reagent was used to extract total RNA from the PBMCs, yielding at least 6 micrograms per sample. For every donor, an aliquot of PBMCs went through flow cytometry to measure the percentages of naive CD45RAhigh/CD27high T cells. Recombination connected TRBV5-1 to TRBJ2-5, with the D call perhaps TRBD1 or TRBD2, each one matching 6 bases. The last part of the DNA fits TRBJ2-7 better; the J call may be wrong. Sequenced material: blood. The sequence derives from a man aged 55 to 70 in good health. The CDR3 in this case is CASSFLGGKLNEQYF. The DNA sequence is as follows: TGCGCCAGCAGCTTCCTAGGGGGGAAGCTGAACGAGCAGTACTTC.